The 11 T cell receptor beta chains listed next were all sequenced from one sample in a study of blood T cell repertoires in COVID-19. The protocol was immunoSEQ multiplex PCR, while the TCRdb copy is restricted to in-frame clones and leaves out a portion. The sample lists 65,000 to 90,000 clones, 75% to 90% occurring once. The sequenced material came from peripheral blood. These receptor sequences come from an elderly man with COVID-19, enrolled during active disease.

Only one count was recorded for this clone. The rearrangement links TRBV7-6 to TRBJ2-1, with TRBD1 as a possible D gene (5 bases). V was shortened by 1 base and J by 8 bases, with 9 bases between the two germline ends. This CDR3 is built from 13 residues. The V gene's germline CDR1 is SGHVS and CDR2 FNYEAQ. The CDR3 coding sequence is TGTGCCAGCAGCTTAGTACAGGCGCATGAGCAGTTCTTC. Translating gives CASSLVQAHEQFF. The variable domain in full, with the rest retrieved from reference TRBV7-6 and TRBJ2-1, is GAGVSQSPRYKVTKRGQDVALRCDPISGHVSLYWYRQALGQGPEFLTYFNYEAQQDKSGLPNDRFSAERPEGSISTLTIQRTEQRDSAMYRCASSLVQAHEQFFGPGTRLTVL.

This rearrangement joins TRBV6-5 to TRBJ2-5; 12 bases map to TRBD2. This CDR3 is built from 14 residues. Losses at the gene ends were 2 bases for V and 14 bases for J; bases not matched to a gene: 9. The germline V gene has CDR1 MNHEY and CDR2 SVGAGI. CDR3 in DNA: TGTGCCAGCAGTTACGTTTCTAGCGGGGGGGGCCAATACTTC. This gives the protein CASSYVSSGGGQYF.

The chain joins TRBV21-1 to TRBJ2-7; the listed D gene, TRBD2, was not tested against the DNA. TRBV21-1 is shown as a pseudogene. The CDR3 sequence is 14 residues long. As DNA, the CDR3 is TGTGCCAGCAGCAAGATGGACTCCTCCTACGAGCAGTACTTC. Translated: CASSKMDSSYEQYF.

This clone was seen a handful of times. The rearrangement links TRBV9 to TRBJ1-1; 9 bases are a match to TRBD1. The ends lost 0 bases at V and 3 bases at J; junction bases unmatched: 3. Per the germline V gene, CDR1 is SGDLS and CDR2 is YYNGEE. CDR3 size: 15 residues. The CDR3 is CASSVDGTGYTEAFF. The CDR3 coding sequence is TGTGCCAGCAGCGTAGACGGGACAGGGTACACTGAAGCTTTCTTT.

The J gene is TRBJ1-3, the V gene TRBV2; D ambiguous. Trimming pared 6 bases from V and 3 bases from J, leaving 15 bases between. The V gene's germline CDR1 is SNHLY and CDR2 FYNNEI. The length of the CDR3 is 15 residues. CDR3: CASRGNRLNGNTIYF. The DNA for the CDR3 is TGTGCCAGCAGGGGGAACAGACTAAATGGAAACACCATATATTTT. The entire variable domain, with the rest obtained from reference TRBV2 and TRBJ1-3, is as follows: EPEVTQTPSHQVTQMGQEVILRCVPISNHLYFYWYRQILGQKVEFLVSFYNNEISEKSEIFDDQFSVERPDGSNFTLKIRSTKLEDSAMYFCASRGNRLNGNTIYFGEGSWLTVV.

The rearrangement links TRBV5-1 to TRBJ1-1; 7 nucleotides match TRBD1. Per germline, CDR1 SGHRS and CDR2 YFSETQ. The ends lost 1 base at V and 4 bases at J; junction bases unmatched: 4. This CDR3 has 14 amino acids. CDR3 sequence: CASSLTGASTEAFF. Written as DNA, the CDR3 is TGCGCCAGCAGCTTGACAGGGGCTAGCACTGAAGCTTTCTTT.

The chain is built from TRBV7-2 and TRBJ2-1; the match to TRBD1 covers 7 bases. J was trimmed by 0 bases and V by 5 bases; bases with no gene match: 4. CDR1 and CDR2 from the germline V gene are SGHTA and FQGNSA. This CDR3 contains 15 residues. The CDR3 bases are TGTGCCAGCAGCAGAGACAGGGTCTCCTACAATGAGCAGTTCTTC. Its protein product is CASSRDRVSYNEQFF.

Only a few counts were recorded for this clone. The J gene is TRBJ1-1, the V gene TRBV11-3; tentative D call: TRBD1 (5 bases). Germline loops: CDR1 SGHNT, CDR2 YENEEA. This CDR3 is built from 17 residues. Trimming removed 2 bases from V and 2 bases from J, with 18 bases in between. The CDR3, as DNA: TGTGCCAGCAGCTTAATGAGGCCAGGGCTTCCTAACACTGAAGCTTTCTTT. It yields the protein CASSLMRPGLPNTEAFF.

V usage is TRBV12-3 or TRBV12-4 and J usage is TRBJ1-2, with 7 bases aligning to TRBD1. Unmatched junction bases numbered 7, after V lost 5 bases and J lost 7 bases. This CDR3 has 13 amino acids. The CDR3 is CASSATGLVGYTF. The CDR3, as DNA: TGTGCCAGCAGTGCGACAGGGTTGGTTGGCTACACCTTC.

This chain joins TRBV5-4 and TRBJ1-6; TRBD1 matches at 9 bases. This CDR3 region has 15 residues. V was pared by 4 bases and J by 4 bases, with 3 bases of the junction left unmatched. CDR1 SGHNT and CDR2 YYREEE come from the germline V gene (reference sequence). Written as DNA, the CDR3 is TGTGCCAGCAGCCCGGGACAGGGTTATAATTCACCCCTCCACTTT. Translating it yields CASSPGQGYNSPLHF. Complete variable domain (other parts from reference TRBV5-4 and TRBJ1-6): ETGVTQSPTHLIKTRGQQVTLRCSSQSGHNTVSWYQQALGQGPQFIFQYYREEENGRGNFPPRFSGLQFPNYSSELNVNALELDDSALYLCASSPGQGYNSPLHFGNGTRLTVT.

The gene calls are TRBV23-1 and TRBJ1-6; a weak D match, TRBD1 (5 bases). Being an ORF, TRBV23-1 has a function that is uncertain. Trimming took 10 bases from V and 10 from J, leaving 20 bases between them. The CDR3 is 14 amino acids. The CDR3 is CANPFGHLESPLHF. CDR3 nucleotides: TGCGCCAACCCCTTTGGACATCTCGAATCACCCCTCCACTTT.